This is a list of T cell receptor beta chains from one sample in a study of breast tumors, draining lymph nodes, adjacent tissues. TCRdb fed the multiplex PCR reads into MiXCR, producing one record per CDR3 protein. Altogether more than 200,000 distinct CDR3 sequences are present, about 30% being singletons, with the ten largest covering 1.4%. The specimen was axillary lymph node tissue. Receptors originate from a female donor with breast cancer. Some clones in this sample may be carry-over from other donors' samples. CDR3s include the opening cysteine and the closing phenylalanine or tryptophan. The order of the fields is V gene, clone size, CDR3 protein. A clone size is listed for some rows: how often the clone was seen (once, few, many), or a class if it is expanded.

>TRBV20-1|.
CSARTPDRGLGEAFF
>TRBV30|many
CAWNTNNEQFF
>TRBV11-2|many
CASSQGVEQPQHF
>TRBV11-3|many
CASSLVGGTNTDTQYF
>TRBV6-2/TRBV6-3|many
CASSDPSAAAQYF
>TRBV7-3|once
CASSERTGQKGTQHF
>TRBV5-5|many
CASSSRQGVSYEQYF
>TRBV28|many
CASSSPDIRRSNEKLFF
>TRBV12-3/TRBV12-4|many
CASSYKLNVGYTF
>TRBV6-1|few
CASSLGQAGDTQYF
>TRBV28|.
CASSLPGTGAGLGREKLFF
>TRBV2|many
CASSVGTGHYGYTF
>TRBV6-5|many
CASSPGGVSNQPQHF
>TRBV7-2|many
CASRPGGYNQPQHF
>TRBV20-1|.
CSARSQGAKSIQYF
>TRBV20-1|.
CSASGRLNEQFF
>TRBV6-1|few
CASSQAGQGYTSNQPQHF
>TRBV19|many
CASNLQGGQETQYF
>TRBV20-1|many
CSAPGQGSLAKNIQYF
>TRBV5-8|many
CASSSNRYLGYGYTF
>TRBV29-1|many
CSGIDPLGTDTQYF
>TRBV5-1|many
CASSLTTAGLALSYEQYF